Below, 31 T cell receptor beta chains from the same sample are listed, as sequenced in a study of T cells in Graves' hyperthyroidism and ophthalmopathy. Amplified TCR beta CDR3 regions came from RNA transcripts. First-round RT-PCR of the TCR CDR3 relied on the HTBI primer set. Using its own MiXCR run on the multiplex PCR reads, TCRdb lists one record per CDR3 protein. The data contain approximately 560,000 distinct CDR3 sequences, 15% to 18% of them singletons. Material: blood. These receptors all come from a woman in her 30s with Graves' hyperthyroidism.

This clonotype was counted many times. J is TRBJ2-3 and V is TRBV11-2; weak D call: TRBD2 (5 bases). The CDR3 extends over 15 amino acids. Germline values: CDR1 SGHAT, CDR2 FQNNGV. The V and J ends lost 3 bases and 10 bases respectively, with 20 bases between them. In DNA, the CDR3 is TGTGCCAGCAGCTTCGGTGGGCTATCCACGGGATCGCAGTATTTT. It encodes CASSFGGLSTGSQYF.

This clonotype showed up many times. The rearrangement uses TRBV12-3 or TRBV12-4 and TRBJ1-1; 9 bases line up with TRBD1. The V and J ends lost 5 bases and 1 base, in that order; junction bases with no gene match: 5. The CDR3 is 15 residues long. CDR3 residues: CASSPGQGPNTEAFF. The CDR3 nucleotides are TGTGCCAGCAGTCCGGGACAGGGCCCGAACACTGAAGCTTTCTTT.

The chain is built from TRBV9 and TRBJ2-1, with 11 bases matching TRBD2. After removal of 0 bases from V and 7 bases from J, the junction contained 6 bases not matched to a gene. There are 16 residues in the CDR3. In germline, CDR1 is SGDLS, CDR2 YYNGEE. The CDR3 nucleotides read TGTGCCAGCAGCGTAGGTGCGACTAGCGGGGTAAATGAGCAGTTCTTC. It specifies CASSVGATSGVNEQFF.

This clonotype was counted ten times or more. V gene TRBV20-1 combines with J gene TRBJ2-5; D is ambiguous. V lost 6 bases and J lost 2, with 7 bases in between. CDR1 and CDR2 (germline): DFQATT, SNEGSKA (reference sequence). The CDR3 has 11 residues. The CDR3 reads CSAQAQETQYF. The CDR3 nucleotides are TGCAGTGCGCAGGCACAAGAGACCCAGTACTTC.

This clonotype was detected ten times or more. J is TRBJ2-7 and V is TRBV6-1, with D maybe TRBD2 (5 bases). V was trimmed by 5 bases and J by 2 bases, leaving 13 bases between them. The CDR3 runs 14 residues. CDR1 is MNHNS, CDR2 SASEGT, per germline. The CDR3 spells CASSRGGGAYEQYF. CDR3 DNA: TGTGCCAGCAGTCGCGGAGGCGGAGCCTACGAGCAGTACTTC.

This clonotype was observed a handful of times. The chain uses TRBV25-1 and TRBJ2-3; D is uncertain. The V gene lost 0 bases and the J gene lost 4 bases, with 8 bases spanning the gap. This CDR3 has 14 amino acids. Germline V lookup: CDR1 MGHDK, CDR2 SYGVNS. The CDR3 sequence: CASSEYLVPDTQYF. CDR3 in DNA: TGTGCCAGCAGTGAATATCTAGTCCCAGATACGCAGTATTTT.

The table lists this clonotype with a few counts. The chain links TRBV7-2 to TRBJ2-1; tentatively, D is TRBD2 (6 bases). Germline V CDR1 and CDR2: SGHTA, FQGNSA. Trimming took off 4 bases at V and 2 bases at J, with 15 bases between the two ends. This CDR3 is 16 amino acids long. The CDR3 nucleotides read TGTGCCAGCAGCTCCGGACTAAAAGGGACCTACAATGAGCAGTTCTTC. Its protein is CASSSGLKGTYNEQFF.

The gene calls are TRBV28 and TRBJ2-2, with D uncertain. The CDR3 loop spans 15 amino acids. The ends were cut back, 4 bases at V and 6 bases at J, with 15 bases in the middle. Germline CDR1 MDHEN, CDR2 SYDVKM. CDR3 residues: CASSSRGPGPGELFF. The CDR3 nucleotides read TGTGCCAGCAGTTCCCGAGGACCCGGCCCCGGGGAGCTGTTTTTT.

Note on this clonotype: A much bigger clone sits one base away, suggesting this may be a read error. The chain combines TRBV7-9 with TRBJ2-4, with D tentatively TRBD2 (6 bases). CDR3 length equals 14 residues. V lost 4 bases, J lost 11 bases, and 18 bases lay in between. The germline V gene encodes CDR1 SEHNR and CDR2 FQNEAQ (reference sequence). CDR3 amino acids: CASSSPGGKTLQYF. DNA of the CDR3: TGTGCCAGCAGCTCCCCCGGCGGGAAGACCCTTCAGTACTTC.

The gene calls are TRBV29-1 and TRBJ2-5, with D possibly TRBD2 on 5 matching bases. There are 14 residues in the CDR3. Germline V gene sequence: CDR1 SQVTM, CDR2 ANQGSEA. Trimming stripped 3 bases from V and 4 bases from J, with 15 bases between. The CDR3, as DNA: TGCAGCGTTGAGACCCTAGGTGAGGGAGAGACCCAGTACTTC. It specifies CSVETLGEGETQYF. Full variable domain (rest looked up from reference TRBV29-1 and TRBJ2-5): SAVISQKPSRDICQRGTSLTIQCQVDSQVTMMFWYRQQPGQSLTLIATANQGSEATYESGFVIDKFPISRPNLTFSTLTVSNMSPEDSSIYLCSVETLGEGETQYFGPGTRLLVL.

This clonotype was counted at least ten times. The chain uses TRBV7-9 and TRBJ2-2; weak D call: TRBD2 (5 bases). CDR3 length: 16 amino acids. V lost 1 base, J lost 1 base, and 10 bases lay in between. Germline assignment: CDR1 SEHNR and CDR2 FQNEAQ (reference sequence). The CDR3 sequence: CASSLVGRMNTGELFF. Written as DNA, the CDR3 is TGTGCCAGCAGCTTAGTAGGGAGAATGAACACCGGGGAGCTGTTTTTT.

This clonotype was detected ten times or more. V and J are TRBV5-1 and TRBJ2-1; no clear D. This CDR3 is 12 amino acids long. Trimming took 4 bases from V and 8 from J, leaving 10 bases between them. Germline V gene sequence: CDR1 SGHRS, CDR2 YFSETQ. The CDR3 sequence: CASSLVVDEQFF. The CDR3 DNA is TGCGCCAGCAGCCTCGTGGTTGATGAGCAGTTCTTC.

This clonotype showed up just a few times. The chain recombines TRBV29-1 with TRBJ1-2, with D maybe TRBD1 (5 bases). The CDR3 sequence is 15 residues long. V lost 4 bases, J lost 5 bases, and 20 bases lay in between. Germline values: CDR1 SQVTM, CDR2 ANQGSEA. The CDR3 reads CSVGQGLGGLYGYTF. The CDR3 DNA sequence: TGCAGCGTTGGTCAGGGCTTGGGTGGATTGTATGGCTACACCTTC. Variable domain in full (rest from reference TRBV29-1 and TRBJ1-2): SAVISQKPSRDICQRGTSLTIQCQVDSQVTMMFWYRQQPGQSLTLIATANQGSEATYESGFVIDKFPISRPNLTFSTLTVSNMSPEDSSIYLCSVGQGLGGLYGYTFGSGTRLTVV.

The sample holds many counts of this clonotype. The V call is TRBV20-1, the J call TRBJ2-1, with no clear D. The CDR3 runs 15 residues. In germline, CDR1 is DFQATT, CDR2 SNEGSKA (reference sequence). V shed 2 bases and J shed 3 bases, with 14 bases lying between them. The CDR3 loop is CSARSSYSHYNEQFF. In nucleotides, the CDR3 is TGCAGTGCTAGATCCTCCTACAGCCACTACAATGAGCAGTTCTTC.

This chain connects TRBV19 to TRBJ2-1; 7 bases are a match to TRBD2. V lost 3 bases to trimming and J lost 0 bases; unmatched junction nucleotides: 8. Germline V lookup: CDR1 LNHDA, CDR2 SQIVND (reference sequence). This CDR3 contains 17 residues. The DNA for the CDR3 is TGTGCCAGTAGTATTTTCACGGGAGGTGGCTCCTACAATGAGCAGTTCTTC. Translation: CASSIFTGGGSYNEQFF.

The CDR3 reads CASSDGQGPYEQYF. In nucleotides, the CDR3 is TGTGCCAGTAGTGATGGACAGGGACCCTACGAGCAGTACTTC. The chain couples TRBV19 to TRBJ2-7, with 8 positions matching TRBD1. V gave up 5 bases and J gave up 2 bases; unmatched junction bases: 5. CDR3 length: 14 amino acids. The germline V gene encodes CDR1 LNHDA and CDR2 SQIVND (reference sequence). The entire variable domain, with the rest obtained from reference TRBV19 and TRBJ2-7, is as follows: DGGITQSPKYLFRKEGQNVTLSCEQNLNHDAMYWYRQDPGQGLRLIYYSQIVNDFQKGDIAEGYSVSREKKESFPLTVTSAQKNPTAFYLCASSDGQGPYEQYFGPGTRLTVT.

The chain links TRBV6-2 or TRBV6-3 to TRBJ1-3, with D hard to call. The CDR3 runs 13 residues. CDR1 and CDR2 from the germline V gene are MNHEY and SVGEGT. V shed 8 bases and J shed 5 bases, with 13 bases lying between them. CDR3 amino acids: CASLGAGRNTIYF. In DNA form, the CDR3 reads TGTGCCAGCCTGGGTGCAGGACGAAACACCATATATTTT.

In this sample, this clonotype turned up a few times. The CDR3 is CSANMDSLMNTEAFF. CDR3 nucleotides: TGCAGTGCTAACATGGACAGCCTCATGAACACTGAAGCTTTCTTT. The chain couples TRBV20-1 to TRBJ1-1; D is perhaps TRBD1 (6 bases). With 4 bases removed from V and 0 bases from J, the gap between germline ends came to 15 bases. This CDR3 comprises 15 residues. The germline V gene has CDR1 DFQATT and CDR2 SNEGSKA (reference sequence).

This clonotype was counted ten times or more. The V gene is TRBV7-2, the J gene TRBJ1-5; 7 bases align to TRBD1. Germline V gives CDR1 SGHTA, CDR2 FQGNSA. The CDR3 has 17 amino acids. The V segment lost 1 base and the J segment 0 bases; nucleotides outside the gene matches: 6. In DNA form, the CDR3 reads TGTGCCAGCAGCTTAGTTGGGACAGTCAATAGCAATCAGCCCCAGCATTTT. Encoded protein: CASSLVGTVNSNQPQHF.

This clonotype was observed at least ten times. The chain combines TRBV2 with TRBJ2-1, with 15 bases identical to TRBD2. The CDR3 runs to 18 residues. The V gene's germline CDR1 is SNHLY and CDR2 FYNNEI. V trimming: 8 bases; J trimming: 0 bases; junction bases outside the gene matches: 8. The CDR3 reads CASAGLAGGGRSYNEQFF. The CDR3 region has the DNA TGTGCCAGCGCAGGACTAGCGGGAGGGGGCCGCTCCTACAATGAGCAGTTCTTC.

Many counts were recorded for this clonotype. The chain is built from TRBV28 and TRBJ2-7; TRBD1 aligns across 7 bases. Germline CDR1 MDHEN, CDR2 SYDVKM. The V segment lost 3 bases and the J segment 0 bases; nucleotides outside the gene matches: 8. This CDR3 region has 16 residues. In nucleotides, the CDR3 is TGTGCCAGCAGTTTTAGGGGGACAGAGAGCTCCTACGAGCAGTACTTC. This codes for CASSFRGTESSYEQYF.

This clonotype was observed a few times. The V and J genes are TRBV12-3 or TRBV12-4 and TRBJ1-5; no reliable D call. The ends were cut back, 3 bases at V and 0 bases at J, with 15 bases in the middle. The CDR3 consists of 17 residues. CDR3 coding DNA: TGTGCCAGCAGTTTCCTCGTTTCCAGAGTTAGCAATCAGCCCCAGCATTTT. Encoded protein: CASSFLVSRVSNQPQHF.

The chain employs TRBV10-3 and TRBJ1-1, with a weak D call TRBD1 (6 bases). The CDR3 spans 14 residues. Germline V gene data show CDR1 as ENHRY and CDR2 as SYGVKD. V was cut by 7 bases and J by 1 base, with 13 bases left in between. This chain's CDR3 is CAIKPPGENTEAFF. In nucleotides, the CDR3 is TGTGCCATCAAACCCCCAGGGGAGAACACTGAAGCTTTCTTT.

In regard to this clonotype: This sequence may be a read error, since a much larger clone differs from it by one base. This rearrangement joins TRBV28 to TRBJ1-2; TRBD1 is a possible D gene (6 bases). The length of the CDR3 is 15 residues. V was shortened by 5 bases and J by 2 bases, with 15 bases between the two germline ends. Germline assignment: CDR1 MDHEN and CDR2 SYDVKM. CDR3 in amino acids: CASSPGGRENYGYTF. The CDR3, as DNA: TGTGCCAGCAGTCCCGGGGGCAGGGAAAACTATGGCTACACCTTC.

The chain combines TRBV11-2 with TRBJ2-7, with 15 bases aligning to TRBD2. J lost 6 bases, V lost 5 bases, and 2 bases had no gene match. CDR3 length equals 14 residues. Germline values: CDR1 SGHAT, CDR2 FQNNGV. The chain's CDR3 is CASSQGLAGGEQYF. CDR3 sequence (DNA): TGTGCCAGCAGCCAGGGACTAGCGGGGGGCGAGCAGTACTTC.

This clonotype is a singleton in its sample. The J gene is TRBJ2-1, the V gene TRBV11-2; perhaps D is TRBD1 or TRBD2 (6 bases each). Germline V gene sequence: CDR1 SGHAT, CDR2 FQNNGV. The CDR3 is made up of 16 amino acids. The V and J ends lost 5 bases and 2 bases respectively, with 16 bases between them. This CDR3 is CASSQGGGGTYNEQFF. The CDR3 nucleotides read TGTGCCAGCAGCCAAGGGGGAGGCGGTACCTACAATGAGCAGTTCTTC.

The rearrangement links TRBV19 to TRBJ1-1, with D uncertain. Germline assignment: CDR1 LNHDA and CDR2 SQIVND (reference sequence). Trimming pared 5 bases from V and 1 base from J, leaving 14 bases between. This CDR3 is built from 15 residues. The CDR3 loop is CASSDSGLANTEAFF. In DNA form, the CDR3 reads TGTGCCAGTAGTGACTCGGGGTTGGCGAACACTGAAGCTTTCTTT.

The rearrangement joins TRBV7-9 to TRBJ2-3; 10 nucleotides align to TRBD2. V dropped 7 bases and J dropped 4; count of bases not matched to a gene: 8. This CDR3 spans 15 amino acids. Germline values: CDR1 SEHNR, CDR2 FQNEAQ (reference sequence). CDR3 DNA: TGTGCCAGCAATGAAGCGGGAGGGCCATCAGATACGCAGTATTTT. Translated, it gives CASNEAGGPSDTQYF.

Regarding this clonotype: Possible read error: a much larger clone is one base away. The rearrangement uses TRBV2 and TRBJ2-1; no clear D gene. This CDR3 spans 11 amino acids. Per germline, CDR1 SNHLY and CDR2 FYNNEI. V lost 7 bases to trimming and J lost 8 bases, with 9 bases between them. The DNA for the CDR3 is TGTGCCAGCACCAGGCGCGATGAGCAGTTCTTC. This sequence encodes CASTRRDEQFF.

The sample holds many counts of this clonotype. The CDR3 loop reads CASSFGGSGSWEQYF. The CDR3 region has the DNA TGTGCCAGCAGCTTCGGCGGGAGTGGTTCTTGGGAGCAGTACTTC. The gene calls are TRBV7-2 and TRBJ2-7; 7 nucleotides match TRBD2. This CDR3 contains 15 residues. J lost 7 bases, V lost 3 bases, and 12 bases had no gene match. Per germline, CDR1 SGHTA and CDR2 FQGNSA.

This chain links TRBV7-8 with TRBJ2-1, with TRBD2 matching 10 bases. The CDR3 covers 14 residues. J was trimmed by 7 bases and V by 3 bases; bases with no gene match: 3. Germline CDR1 reads SGHVS; CDR2 reads FQNEAQ. The CDR3 spells CASSLSSGRNEQFF. The CDR3 coding sequence is TGTGCCAGCAGCTTGTCTAGCGGGAGAAATGAGCAGTTCTTC. Supplemented by reference TRBV7-8 and TRBJ2-1, the full variable domain reads GAGVSQSPRYKVAKRGQDVALRCDPISGHVSLFWYQQALGQGPEFLTYFQNEAQLDKSGLPSDRFFAERPEGSVSTLKIQRTQQEDSAVYLCASSLSSGRNEQFFGPGTRLTVL.